The present entry profiles one T cell receptor beta chain with its context. What it recognizes is unknown. The CDR3 sequence is 13 residues long. CDR1 is MNHEY and CDR2 is SVGAGI in the germline V gene. V lost 5 bases to trimming and J lost 4 bases, with 9 bases between them. This entry belongs to a study of T-cell memory formation after mild COVID-19. Broader study findings: Cross-reactive memory apparently joined, as some responding clones appeared in pre-infection memory.

TCRdb re-derived calls from the 5' RACE reads in MiXCR, one entry per CDR3 protein. In the table there are about 110,000 distinct CDR3 sequences, 14% of which are singletons. This TCR was recovered from a man younger than 30 who had mild COVID-19 (a few samples of this study predate the infection). Cell type and time point are not known. The chain carries TRBV6-5 and TRBJ1-5; D remains ambiguous. Sequencing used PBMCs or a T cell subset sorted from them (not recorded which). The chain's CDR3 is CASSIGPNQPQHF. The CDR3 bases are TGTGCCAGCAGTATCGGACCTAATCAGCCCCAGCATTTT.